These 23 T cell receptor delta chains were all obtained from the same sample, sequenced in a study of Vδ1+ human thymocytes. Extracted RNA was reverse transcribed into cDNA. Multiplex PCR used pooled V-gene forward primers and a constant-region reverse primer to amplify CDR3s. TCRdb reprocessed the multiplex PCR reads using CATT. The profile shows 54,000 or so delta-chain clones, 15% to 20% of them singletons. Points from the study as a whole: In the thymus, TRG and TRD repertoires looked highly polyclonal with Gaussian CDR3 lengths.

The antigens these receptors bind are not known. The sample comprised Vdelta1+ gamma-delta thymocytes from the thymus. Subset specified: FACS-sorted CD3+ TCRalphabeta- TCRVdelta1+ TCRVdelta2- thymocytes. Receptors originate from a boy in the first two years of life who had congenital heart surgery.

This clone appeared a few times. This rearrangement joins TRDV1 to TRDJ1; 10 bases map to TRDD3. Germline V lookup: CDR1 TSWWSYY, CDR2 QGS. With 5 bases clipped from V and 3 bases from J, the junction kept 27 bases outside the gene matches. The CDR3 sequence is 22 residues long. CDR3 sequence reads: CALGKATFLDSTGGLRADKLIF. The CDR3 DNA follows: TGTGCTCTTGGGAAGGCGACCTTCCTCGACAGTACTGGGGGATTAAGGGCCGATAAACTCATCTTT.

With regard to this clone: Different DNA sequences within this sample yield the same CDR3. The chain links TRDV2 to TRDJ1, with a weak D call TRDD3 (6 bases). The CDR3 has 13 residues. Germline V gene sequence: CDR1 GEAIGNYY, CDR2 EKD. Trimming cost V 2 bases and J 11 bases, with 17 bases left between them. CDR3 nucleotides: TGTGCCTGTGACAGACCCGGGGATGGGGAGCTCATCTTT. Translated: CACDRPGDGELIF.

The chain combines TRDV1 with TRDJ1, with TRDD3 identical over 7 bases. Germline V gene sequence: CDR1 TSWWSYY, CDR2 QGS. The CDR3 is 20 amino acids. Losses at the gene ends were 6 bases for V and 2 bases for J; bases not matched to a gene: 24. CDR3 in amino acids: CALGGSQPKLWGCPTDKLIF. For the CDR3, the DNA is TGTGCTCTTGGCGGTTCCCAGCCTAAGCTCTGGGGGTGTCCAACCGATAAACTCATCTTT.

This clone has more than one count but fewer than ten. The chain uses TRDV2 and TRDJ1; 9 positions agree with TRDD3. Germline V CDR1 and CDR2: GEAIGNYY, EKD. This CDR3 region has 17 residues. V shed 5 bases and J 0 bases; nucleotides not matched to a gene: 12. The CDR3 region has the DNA TGTGCCTGTGGCCCTCTTACTGGGGGAAAGTACACCGATAAACTCATCTTT. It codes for CACGPLTGGKYTDKLIF.

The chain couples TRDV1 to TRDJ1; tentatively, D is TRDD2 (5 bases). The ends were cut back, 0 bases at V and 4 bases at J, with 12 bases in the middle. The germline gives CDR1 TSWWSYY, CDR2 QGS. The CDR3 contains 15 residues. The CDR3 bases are TGTGCTCTTGGGGAACTCCCTTCAGCCCGCGATAAACTCATCTTT. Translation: CALGELPSARDKLIF.

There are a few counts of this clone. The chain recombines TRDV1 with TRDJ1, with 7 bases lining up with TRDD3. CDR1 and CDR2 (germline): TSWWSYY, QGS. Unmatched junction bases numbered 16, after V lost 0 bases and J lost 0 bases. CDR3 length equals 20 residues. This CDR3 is CALGELRPFALGPNTDKLIF. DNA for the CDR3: TGTGCTCTTGGGGAACTACGCCCCTTCGCACTGGGGCCCAACACCGATAAACTCATCTTT.

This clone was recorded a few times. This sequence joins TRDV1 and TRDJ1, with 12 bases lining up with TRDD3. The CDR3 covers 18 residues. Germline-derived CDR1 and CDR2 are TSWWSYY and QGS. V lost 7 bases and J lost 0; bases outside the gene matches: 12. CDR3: CALDRLGDTPTNTDKLIF. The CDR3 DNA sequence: TGTGCTCTTGACCGACTGGGGGATACCCCTACCAACACCGATAAACTCATCTTT.

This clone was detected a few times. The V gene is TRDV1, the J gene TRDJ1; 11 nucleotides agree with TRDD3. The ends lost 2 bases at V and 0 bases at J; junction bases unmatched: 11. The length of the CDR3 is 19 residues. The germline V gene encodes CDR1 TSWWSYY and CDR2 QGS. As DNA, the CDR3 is TGTGCTCTTGGGGAAGCCTTAGCCTGGGGGATACAACACACCGATAAACTCATCTTT. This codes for CALGEALAWGIQHTDKLIF.

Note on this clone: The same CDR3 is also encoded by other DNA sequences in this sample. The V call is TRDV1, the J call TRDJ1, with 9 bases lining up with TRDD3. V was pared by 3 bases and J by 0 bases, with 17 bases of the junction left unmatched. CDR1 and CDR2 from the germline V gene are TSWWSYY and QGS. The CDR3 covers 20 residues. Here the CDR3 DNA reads TGTGCTCTTGGGGAGGTTACTGCCTCATGGGGGATAACGAACACCGATAAACTCATCTTT. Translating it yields CALGEVTASWGITNTDKLIF.

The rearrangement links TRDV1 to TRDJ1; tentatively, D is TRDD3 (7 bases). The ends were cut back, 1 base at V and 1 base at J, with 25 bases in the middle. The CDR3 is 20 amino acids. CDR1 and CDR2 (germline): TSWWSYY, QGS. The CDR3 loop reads CALGEPRGFLTLGVTDKLIF. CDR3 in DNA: TGTGCTCTTGGGGAACCCCGTGGCTTCCTGACGCTGGGGGTCACCGATAAACTCATCTTT.

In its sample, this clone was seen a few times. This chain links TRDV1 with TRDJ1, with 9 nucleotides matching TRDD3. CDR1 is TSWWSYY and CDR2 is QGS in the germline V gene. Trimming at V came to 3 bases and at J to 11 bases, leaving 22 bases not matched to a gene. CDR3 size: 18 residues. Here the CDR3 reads CALGEPLFLIEGIRILIF. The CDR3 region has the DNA TGTGCTCTTGGGGAGCCACTCTTCCTGATCGAGGGGATACGAATCCTCATCTTT.

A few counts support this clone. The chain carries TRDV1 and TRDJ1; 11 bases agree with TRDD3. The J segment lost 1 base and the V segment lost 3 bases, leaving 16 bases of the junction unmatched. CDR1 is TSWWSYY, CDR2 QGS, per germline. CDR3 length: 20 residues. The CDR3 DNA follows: TGTGCTCTTGGGGAGGCTCCCCACTGGGGGATATTGGTTTCCACCGATAAACTCATCTTT. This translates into CALGEAPHWGILVSTDKLIF.

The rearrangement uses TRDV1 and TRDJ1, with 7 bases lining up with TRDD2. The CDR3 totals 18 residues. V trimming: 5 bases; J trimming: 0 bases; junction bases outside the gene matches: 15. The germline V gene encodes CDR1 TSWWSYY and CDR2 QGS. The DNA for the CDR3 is TGTGCTCTTGGGACCCTTTCCTACTTACCGTTGTACACCGATAAACTCATCTTT. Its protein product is CALGTLSYLPLYTDKLIF.

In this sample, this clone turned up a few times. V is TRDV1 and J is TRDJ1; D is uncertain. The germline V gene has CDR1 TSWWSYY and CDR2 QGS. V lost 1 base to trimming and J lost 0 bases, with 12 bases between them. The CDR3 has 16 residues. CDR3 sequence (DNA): TGTGCTCTTGGGGAACCCCTAGCAGGGGACACCGATAAACTCATCTTT. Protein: CALGEPLAGDTDKLIF.

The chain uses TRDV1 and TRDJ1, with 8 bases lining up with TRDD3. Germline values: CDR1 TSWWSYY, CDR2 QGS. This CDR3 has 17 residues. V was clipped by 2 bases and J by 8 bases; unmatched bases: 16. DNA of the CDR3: TGTGCTCTTGGGGAAACCTTCGCCCGAACTGGGGGCCCAAAACTCATCTTT. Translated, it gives CALGETFARTGGPKLIF.

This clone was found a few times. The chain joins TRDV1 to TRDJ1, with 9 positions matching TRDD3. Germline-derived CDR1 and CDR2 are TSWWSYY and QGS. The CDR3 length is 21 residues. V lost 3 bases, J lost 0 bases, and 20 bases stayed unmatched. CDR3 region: CALGDSNLFLPGGSYTDKLIF. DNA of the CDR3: TGTGCTCTTGGGGACTCCAACCTTTTCCTACCTGGGGGATCCTACACCGATAAACTCATCTTT.

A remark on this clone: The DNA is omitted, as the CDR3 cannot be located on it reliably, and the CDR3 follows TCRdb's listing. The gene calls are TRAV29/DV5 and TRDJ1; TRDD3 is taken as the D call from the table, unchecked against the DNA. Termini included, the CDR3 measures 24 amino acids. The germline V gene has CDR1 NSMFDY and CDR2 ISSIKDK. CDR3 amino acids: CSVLLCTPQGTRWGYILIMGKLIF.

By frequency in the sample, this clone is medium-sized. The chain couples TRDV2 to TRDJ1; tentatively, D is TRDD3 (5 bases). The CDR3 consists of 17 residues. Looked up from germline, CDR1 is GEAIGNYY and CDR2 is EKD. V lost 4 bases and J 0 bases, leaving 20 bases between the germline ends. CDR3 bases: TGTGCCTGTGAGGAAAACACGGTGGGGCCCTACACCGATAAACTCATCTTT. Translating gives CACEENTVGPYTDKLIF.

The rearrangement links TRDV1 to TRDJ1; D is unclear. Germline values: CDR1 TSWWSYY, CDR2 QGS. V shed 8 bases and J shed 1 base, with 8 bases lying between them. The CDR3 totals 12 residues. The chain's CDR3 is CALMPPTDKLIF. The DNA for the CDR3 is TGTGCTCTTATGCCGCCCACCGATAAACTCATCTTT.

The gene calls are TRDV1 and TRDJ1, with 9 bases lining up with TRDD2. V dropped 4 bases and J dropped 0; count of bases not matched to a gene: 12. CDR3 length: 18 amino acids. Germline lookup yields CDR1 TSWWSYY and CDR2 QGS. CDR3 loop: CALGAPPFLLAHTDKLIF. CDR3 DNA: TGTGCTCTTGGGGCTCCTCCCTTCCTACTGGCTCACACCGATAAACTCATCTTT.

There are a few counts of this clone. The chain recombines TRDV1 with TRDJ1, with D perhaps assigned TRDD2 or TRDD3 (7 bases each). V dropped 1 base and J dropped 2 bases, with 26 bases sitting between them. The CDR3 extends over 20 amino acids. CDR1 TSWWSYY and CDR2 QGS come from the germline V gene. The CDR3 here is CALGEPLLPRRGDWTDKLIF. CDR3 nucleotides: TGTGCTCTTGGGGAACCCCTCCTTCCTCGTAGGGGGGATTGGACCGATAAACTCATCTTT.

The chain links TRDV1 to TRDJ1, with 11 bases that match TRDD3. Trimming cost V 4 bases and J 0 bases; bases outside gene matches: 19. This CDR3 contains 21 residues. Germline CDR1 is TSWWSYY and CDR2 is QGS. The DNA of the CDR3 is TGTGCTCTTGGGGGGCCCGAGTGGGGGATACGAGACCGCCGTCACACCGATAAACTCATCTTT. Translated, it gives CALGGPEWGIRDRRHTDKLIF.

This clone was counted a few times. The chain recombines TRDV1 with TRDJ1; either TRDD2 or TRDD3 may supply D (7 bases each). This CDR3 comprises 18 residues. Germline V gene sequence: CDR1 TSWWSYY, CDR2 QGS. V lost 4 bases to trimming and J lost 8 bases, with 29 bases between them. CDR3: CALGAQGLPRFGGFKLIF. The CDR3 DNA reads TGTGCTCTTGGGGCTCAGGGCCTTCCTCGTTTCGGGGGATTCAAACTCATCTTT.